A selection of T cell receptor beta chains follows, all from one sample in a study of blood T cell repertoires in COVID-19. Only in-frame clones appear in the TCRdb table, and some are missing; sequencing was by immunoSEQ multiplex PCR. The sample lists approximately 110,000 clones, more than 75% occurring once. Sequenced sample: peripheral blood. The receptors come from a man aged 35 to 55 with acute or convalescent COVID-19. The CDR3 runs from the conserved cysteine through the conserved F or W. D genes are given only for firm matches. For some rows the clone size is stated as once, few or many, or as a class when expanded; others skip it.

J gene: TRBJ2-3; D gene: TRBD2; V gene: TRBV7-2; clone size: .; CDR3 protein: CASSPRLAPSTDTQYF; CDR3 DNA: TGTGCCAGCAGCCCAAGACTAGCTCCGAGCACAGATACGCAGTATTTT
J gene: TRBJ2-2; D gene: TRBD1; V gene: TRBV19; clone size: .; CDR3 protein: CASTRTGDTGELFF; CDR3 DNA: TGTGCCAGTACCCGGACAGGCGACACCGGGGAGCTGTTTTTT
J gene: TRBJ2-1; D gene: .; V gene: TRBV30; clone size: .; CDR3 protein: CAWSPSGSRSYNEQFF; CDR3 DNA: TGTGCCTGGAGTCCCAGCGGGTCTCGCTCCTACAATGAGCAGTTCTTC
J gene: TRBJ2-5; D gene: .; V gene: TRBV6-5; clone size: once; CDR3 protein: CASSYGGRGETQYF; CDR3 DNA: TGTGCCAGCAGTTACGGAGGCAGGGGAGAGACCCAGTACTTC
J gene: TRBJ1-1; D gene: TRBD1; V gene: TRBV6-5; clone size: .; CDR3 protein: CASNVGGMNTEAFF; CDR3 DNA: TGTGCCAGCAATGTAGGGGGCATGAACACTGAAGCTTTCTTT
J gene: TRBJ2-1; D gene: TRBD2; V gene: TRBV19; clone size: .; CDR3 protein: CASTPGTSGGANEQFF; CDR3 DNA: TGTGCCAGTACCCCAGGAACTAGCGGGGGGGCAAATGAGCAGTTCTTC
J gene: TRBJ2-7; D gene: .; V gene: TRBV7-9; clone size: .; CDR3 protein: CASSLVGRGSYEQYF; CDR3 DNA: TGTGCCAGCAGCCTCGTGGGGCGGGGTTCCTACGAGCAGTACTTC
J gene: TRBJ1-1; D gene: .; V gene: TRBV2; clone size: .; CDR3 protein: CASSDLGGTEAFF; CDR3 DNA: TGTGCCAGCAGTGATCTCGGGGGCACTGAAGCTTTCTTT
J gene: TRBJ2-1; D gene: TRBD2; V gene: TRBV4-3; clone size: once; CDR3 protein: CASSQETSGGVGNEQFF; CDR3 DNA: TGCGCCAGCAGCCAAGAGACTAGCGGGGGGGTAGGCAATGAGCAGTTCTTC
J gene: TRBJ1-3; D gene: TRBD1; V gene: TRBV9; clone size: .; CDR3 protein: CASSVQGAIGNTIYF; CDR3 DNA: TGTGCCAGCAGCGTGCAGGGGGCGATCGGAAACACCATATATTTT
J gene: TRBJ2-7; D gene: .; V gene: TRBV9; clone size: .; CDR3 protein: CASSVATGISYEQYF; CDR3 DNA: TGTGCCAGCAGCGTAGCTACGGGTATCTCCTACGAGCAGTACTTC
J gene: TRBJ2-7; D gene: .; V gene: TRBV7-2; clone size: .; CDR3 protein: CASSYQTGDSYEQYF; CDR3 DNA: TGTGCCAGCAGCTACCAGACAGGCGACTCCTACGAGCAGTACTTC
J gene: TRBJ2-7; D gene: TRBD1; V gene: TRBV9; clone size: .; CDR3 protein: CASSVGQGIGEQYF; CDR3 DNA: TGTGCCAGCAGCGTAGGACAGGGGATAGGCGAGCAGTACTTC
J gene: TRBJ2-1; D gene: .; V gene: TRBV10-1; clone size: .; CDR3 protein: CASIMAGFYNEQFF; CDR3 DNA: TGCGCCAGCATAATGGCAGGGTTCTACAATGAGCAGTTCTTC
J gene: TRBJ2-1; D gene: .; V gene: TRBV5-5; clone size: .; CDR3 protein: CASSLGAQDNEQFF; CDR3 DNA: TGTGCCAGCAGCTTGGGTGCACAGGACAATGAGCAGTTCTTC
J gene: TRBJ1-2; D gene: .; V gene: TRBV29-1; clone size: .; CDR3 protein: CSVEDVATEGGYTF; CDR3 DNA: TGCAGCGTTGAAGATGTGGCCACCGAGGGAGGCTACACCTTC
J gene: TRBJ1-2; D gene: .; V gene: TRBV18; clone size: .; CDR3 protein: CASSQAGARTGYTF; CDR3 DNA: TGTGCCAGCTCACAGGCAGGGGCGAGGACTGGCTACACCTTC
J gene: TRBJ2-1; D gene: .; V gene: TRBV7-2; clone size: few; CDR3 protein: CASSPEGGWNEQFF; CDR3 DNA: TGTGCCAGCAGCCCCGAGGGGGGGTGGAATGAGCAGTTCTTC
J gene: TRBJ2-7; D gene: .; V gene: TRBV2; clone size: .; CDR3 protein: CASGTLPYEQYF; CDR3 DNA: TGTGCCAGCGGGACACTCCCCTACGAGCAGTACTTC
J gene: TRBJ2-3; D gene: TRBD1; V gene: TRBV24-1; clone size: few; CDR3 protein: CATSDFWDRGTDTQYF; CDR3 DNA: TGTGCCACCAGTGATTTTTGGGACAGGGGCACAGATACGCAGTATTTT
J gene: TRBJ2-7; D gene: TRBD1; V gene: TRBV12-3/TRBV12-4; clone size: .; CDR3 protein: CASLRDRGFQQYF; CDR3 DNA: TGTGCCAGCCTCCGGGACAGGGGGTTCCAGCAGTACTTC
J gene: TRBJ2-7; D gene: .; V gene: TRBV4-1; clone size: once; CDR3 protein: CASSQGRGVEQYF; CDR3 DNA: TGCGCCAGCAGCCAAGGTCGAGGAGTCGAGCAGTACTTC
J gene: TRBJ2-3; D gene: TRBD1; V gene: TRBV7-2; clone size: .; CDR3 protein: CASRGLGQGGRDTQYF; CDR3 DNA: TGTGCCAGCAGGGGCTTGGGACAGGGGGGAAGAGATACGCAGTATTTT
J gene: TRBJ2-5; D gene: TRBD1; V gene: TRBV10-3; clone size: .; CDR3 protein: CAISEFGQGEETQYF; CDR3 DNA: TGTGCCATCAGTGAATTCGGACAGGGGGAAGAGACCCAGTACTTC
J gene: TRBJ1-1; D gene: .; V gene: TRBV3-1/TRBV3-2; clone size: .; CDR3 protein: CASSQDWEGTEAFF; CDR3 DNA: TGTGCCAGCAGCCAAGATTGGGAGGGGACTGAAGCTTTCTTT
J gene: TRBJ2-1; D gene: TRBD2; V gene: TRBV19; clone size: .; CDR3 protein: CASSTEAGLAGVDNEQFF; CDR3 DNA: TGTGCCAGTAGTACAGAAGCTGGACTAGCGGGGGTCGACAATGAGCAGTTCTTC
J gene: TRBJ1-2; D gene: .; V gene: TRBV7-8; clone size: .; CDR3 protein: CASSRGRLYGYTF; CDR3 DNA: TGTGCCAGCAGCCGGGGGAGGCTCTATGGCTACACCTTC
J gene: TRBJ2-1; D gene: .; V gene: TRBV6-5; clone size: once; CDR3 protein: CASSYSRGYEQFF; CDR3 DNA: TGTGCCAGCAGTTACTCTCGGGGTTATGAGCAGTTCTTC
J gene: TRBJ1-2; D gene: .; V gene: TRBV27; clone size: .; CDR3 protein: CASGLSPQGDGYTF; CDR3 DNA: TGTGCCAGCGGGTTATCACCCCAGGGCGACGGCTACACCTTC
J gene: TRBJ2-3; D gene: .; V gene: TRBV5-1; clone size: .; CDR3 protein: CASSLSTASTDNTQYF; CDR3 DNA: TGCGCCAGCAGCCTCTCTACCGCATCCACCGACAATACGCAGTATTTT
J gene: TRBJ2-3; D gene: .; V gene: TRBV2; clone size: .; CDR3 protein: CASRSRPTDTQYF; CDR3 DNA: TGTGCCAGCAGGAGCAGGCCGACAGATACGCAGTATTTT
J gene: TRBJ2-2; D gene: .; V gene: TRBV25-1; clone size: .; CDR3 protein: CASGGANTGELFF; CDR3 DNA: TGTGCCAGCGGGGGCGCGAACACCGGGGAGCTGTTTTTT
J gene: TRBJ2-5; D gene: TRBD1; V gene: TRBV3-1/TRBV3-2; clone size: .; CDR3 protein: CASSQRDRELGLKETQYF; CDR3 DNA: TGTGCCAGCAGCCAACGGGACAGAGAATTGGGTTTGAAAGAGACCCAGTACTTC